Each of the 5 T cell receptor beta chains below was sequenced from the same sample in a study of metastatic and nonmetastatic thyroid tumors. No patient received treatment before thyroid surgery. TCRdb re-analyzed the PCR reads through MiXCR. The sample records some 11,000 clones, over 20% being singletons. Input material: adjacent normal tissue. These receptors were collected from a female donor with papillary thyroid cancer or a benign thyroid nodule (not recorded which). Some clones in this sample may be carry-over from other donors' samples.

This clone was detected many times. The chain is built from TRBV3-1 and TRBJ2-7; weak D call: TRBD2 (6 bases). CDR3 length: 14 amino acids. V was pared by 2 bases and J by 6 bases, with 14 bases between. The V gene's germline CDR1 is LGHDT and CDR2 YNNKEL (reference sequence). The CDR3 nucleotides are TGTGCCAGCAGCCAAAAGGGAAGCGGGCTCGAGCAGTACTTC. This encodes CASSQKGSGLEQYF.

The rearrangement uses TRBV6-2 or TRBV6-3 and TRBJ1-2; 10 bases agree with TRBD1. CDR1 and CDR2 (germline): MNHEY, SVGEGT. The CDR3 has 13 amino acids. The trim removed 4 bases at V and 4 bases at J, leaving 0 bases unmatched. For the CDR3, the DNA is TGTGCCAGCAGTTGGACAGGGGGCTATGGCTACACCTTC. It specifies CASSWTGGYGYTF.

The table lists this clone with a few counts. The chain joins TRBV2 to TRBJ1-6; D uncertain. This CDR3 has 14 amino acids. Germline CDR1 SNHLY, CDR2 FYNNEI. Trimming pared 8 bases from V and 1 base from J, leaving 9 bases between. The CDR3 loop is CASRERSYNSPLHF. CDR3 nucleotides: TGTGCCAGCCGGGAAAGGTCCTATAATTCACCCCTCCACTTT.

Remarks on this clone: Sequence at one end of the junction differs from germline and may be a read error. The rearrangement uses TRBV12-3 or TRBV12-4 and TRBJ1-4, with D tentatively TRBD1 (5 bases). The CDR3 consists of 14 residues. The CDR3 coding sequence is TGTGCCAGCAGATCCGACAGTCAGAATGAAAAACCGTTTTTT. Its protein is CASRSDSQNEKPFF.

This clone was counted many times. The rearrangement links TRBV25-1 to TRBJ1-1, with 7 bases lining up with TRBD1. The V and J ends lost 3 bases and 5 bases, in that order; junction bases with no gene match: 3. The CDR3 runs to 13 residues. CDR1 and CDR2 from the germline V gene are MGHDK and SYGVNS. CDR3 amino acids: CASSDRGTTEAFF. The CDR3 bases are TGTGCCAGCAGTGACAGGGGGACAACTGAAGCTTTCTTT.